This TCR beta chain was sequenced during a study of spatial heterogeneity in lung cancer (dated by TCRdb to the late 2010s). Some background on the complete study: The donors were some 72 patients from the lung TRACERx cohort who had early-stage, untreated non-small cell lung cancer. In the raw uncorrected reads, each unique combination of TCR and UMI appeared on average more than ten times. Beta-chain transcripts were consistently detected in greater numbers than alpha-chain transcripts, which likely reflects a higher abundance of beta-chain transcripts. At surgery, both alpha and beta chains were TCR-sequenced in over 200 tumor regions, 63 to 80 matched nontumor lung samples and over 50 PBMC samples. Follow-up PBMC samples were sequenced whenever available, with a median time to follow-up of approximately 2 years after resection. In non-small cell lung cancer, the study quantitatively compared TCR alpha and beta repertoires across several tumor regions, matched nontumor lung, and blood. Nonsynonymous mutation counts, determined by whole-exome sequencing of tumor tissue, were related to TCR repertoire features. Beyond this particular receptor, the publication reports: Additional single-cell paired TCR alpha and beta sequencing was considered necessary to confirm, at a functional level, the hypothesis that regional TCRs recognize regional mutations. Only 14 patients were included in comparisons of baseline and follow-up blood repertoires. Ubiquitous expanded tumor TCRs were detected in blood more often at tumor resection than at routine follow-up.

Libraries were constructed by 5' RACE. The instrument given in TCRdb is NextSeq 500. The TCR library protocol attached a unique molecular identifier to each TCR cDNA molecule to allow correction of PCR and sequencing errors. The paper's processing steps were these. TCR identification, UMI-based error correction and CDR3 extraction were performed with Decombinator tools. TCRs above a frequency of 2 per 1,000, corresponding to the top 1% of the tumor frequency distribution, were defined as expanded. Rényi diversity was computed with the R vegan package after subsampling each repertoire 100 times to 5,000 TCRs. CDR3 similarity networks were built from amino acid triplet string-kernel similarity, connecting CDR3s with pairwise similarity above 0.82. TCRdb reworked the public reads: Q25 trimming with fastp, MiXCR clone assembly, productive beta chains retained. CDR3 protein sequences are deduplicated, and each keeps its most common genes and DNA. The V and J calls were not made by the authors but by TCRdb's processing. In all, the sample holds about 47,000 distinct CDR3 sequences, and approximately 12% of those were seen once. Of the sample, 32% is held by the ten largest clones.

The time point label of this sample denotes: blood at routine non-recurrence follow-up after resection. Whole RNA extracted from tumor and nontumor lung tissue, or from cryopreserved PBMC samples, was used for TCR sequencing without cell sorting. Only patients for whom sufficient RNA was available from at least two tumor regions were selected for TCR sequencing. Many counts were recorded for this clonotype. Its antigen is currently not known. Nothing much larger sits one base from this clone, and base qualities are not available. Including cysteine and phenylalanine, the CDR3 has 12 amino acids. Only the CDR3 part of the read is kept: 36 bases, read in frame from the first base. CDR1 and CDR2 are read off the germline V gene as SGHTA and FQGNSA. Trimming takes 0 bases from V and 9 bases from J, and the germline ends sit 8 bases apart.

The sample consisted of PBMCs, taken at follow-up. The source is a male donor with early-stage non-small cell lung cancer. The chain was built from TRBV7-2 and TRBJ1-1, with no reliable assignment of the D segment. The CDR3 corresponds to CASSLAAPQAFF. The DNA sequence is as follows: TGTGCCAGCAGCTTAGCAGCCCCGCAAGCTTTCTTT.